These 13 T cell receptor beta chains came from one sample sequenced in a study of blood T cell repertoires in COVID-19. Here immunoSEQ multiplex PCR was the method, and the copy in TCRdb shows in-frame clones only, minus some. The table records hundreds of thousands of clones, around 88% of them present only once. Sequencing was done on a sample of PBMCs or T cells enriched from blood (not recorded which). The receptors were gathered from a woman in her 40s with acute COVID-19.

In its sample, this clone was seen a few times. The rearrangement uses TRBV10-3 and TRBJ1-2; D perhaps matches TRBD1 (6 bases). V shed 6 bases and J shed 0 bases, with 11 bases lying between them. This CDR3 is built from 14 residues. The germline V gene encodes CDR1 ENHRY and CDR2 SYGVKD. In DNA, the CDR3 is TGTGCCATCAGAGCAGGGGACACTAACTATGGCTACACCTTC. It codes for CAIRAGDTNYGYTF.

The chain is built from TRBV10-2 and TRBJ1-2; 9 bases fit TRBD1. This CDR3 contains 18 residues. The germline V gene encodes CDR1 WSHSY and CDR2 SAAADI. Trimming took 6 bases from V and 2 from J; bases not matched to a gene: 16. The chain's CDR3 is CASRDPTGGVSANYGYTF. The CDR3 bases are TGCGCCAGCAGAGACCCTACAGGGGGCGTATCGGCCAACTATGGCTACACCTTC.

V and J are TRBV12-5 and TRBJ2-1, with TRBD2 matching over 9 bases. J gave up 1 base and V 4 bases, and 5 bases lay outside the gene matches. This CDR3 has 16 residues. Per germline, CDR1 LGHNT and CDR2 FRNRAP. DNA for the CDR3: TGTGCTAGTGGTTCCAACCTAGCGGGATCCTACAATGAGCAGTTCTTC. It yields the protein CASGSNLAGSYNEQFF. The variable domain in full, completed from reference TRBV12-5 and TRBJ2-1, reads DARVTQTPRHKVTEMGQEVTMRCQPILGHNTVFWYRQTMMQGLELLAYFRNRAPLDDSGMPKDRFSAEMPDATLATLKIQPSEPRDSAVYFCASGSNLAGSYNEQFFGPGTRLTVL.

The chain uses TRBV6-5 and TRBJ2-3, with D possibly TRBD1 on 5 matching bases. Germline CDR1 MNHEY, CDR2 SVGAGI. V dropped 1 base and J dropped 0 bases, with 11 bases sitting between them. CDR3 length equals 16 residues. The CDR3 loop is CASSYWGSSSTDTQYF. CDR3 in DNA: TGTGCCAGCAGTTACTGGGGCTCCTCTAGCACAGATACGCAGTATTTT.

As to this clone: Other nucleotide sequences in the sample specify the same CDR3. The J gene is TRBJ2-1, the V gene TRBV27, with 7 positions matching TRBD2. J was trimmed by 0 bases and V by 1 base; bases with no gene match: 0. CDR3 length: 15 amino acids. CDR1 is MNHEY and CDR2 is SMNVEV in the germline V gene (reference sequence). The CDR3 reads CASSLLAGSYNEQFF. CDR3 sequence (DNA): TGTGCCAGCAGTTTATTAGCGGGCTCCTACAATGAGCAGTTCTTC.

This chain links TRBV7-2 with TRBJ2-1; D ambiguous. Per the germline V gene, CDR1 is SGHTA and CDR2 is FQGNSA. The CDR3 consists of 12 residues. V lost 0 bases, J lost 9 bases, and 6 bases lay in between. CDR3 nucleotides: TGTGCCAGCAGCTTAGCTTCGGTTGAGCAGTTCTTC. Its protein is CASSLASVEQFF.

A single count supports this clone. The rearrangement links TRBV9 to TRBJ1-3; 7 bases are a match to TRBD1. V shed 0 bases, J shed 3 bases, and the junction held 3 bases outside the gene matches. The germline V gene has CDR1 SGDLS and CDR2 YYNGEE. The CDR3 consists of 15 residues. The CDR3 region is CASSVGGQDGNTIYF. The CDR3 nucleotides are TGTGCCAGCAGCGTAGGAGGACAGGATGGAAACACCATATATTTT. The full variable domain, rest sourced from reference TRBV9 and TRBJ1-3, is DSGVTQTPKHLITATGQRVTLRCSPRSGDLSVYWYQQSLDQGLQFLIQYYNGEERAKGNILERFSAQQFPDLHSELNLSSLELGDSALYFCASSVGGQDGNTIYFGEGSWLTVV.

This clone was found once. This rearrangement joins TRBV27 to TRBJ2-1, with 14 bases that match TRBD2. CDR1 is MNHEY, CDR2 SMNVEV, per germline (reference sequence). With V trimmed by 5 bases and J by 5 bases, 17 bases remained unmatched. The CDR3 spans 20 residues. CDR3 region: CASSPTTSGRAGVVNNEQFF. The DNA of the CDR3 is TGTGCCAGCAGTCCTACGACTAGCGGGAGGGCCGGAGTAGTGAACAATGAGCAGTTCTTC.

This chain connects TRBV15 to TRBJ2-1; D not certain. Deletions cut 3 bases from V and 15 bases from J, with 15 bases between. Per germline, CDR1 LNHNV and CDR2 YYDKDF (reference sequence). The CDR3 has 12 amino acids. The CDR3 DNA reads TGTGCCACCAGCAGTTCTGGCACCCAACGGTTCTTC. This translates into CATSSSGTQRFF.

The chain is built from TRBV7-2 and TRBJ2-1, with 12 positions matching TRBD1. Trimming cost V 6 bases and J 8 bases; bases outside gene matches: 5. CDR1 is SGHTA and CDR2 is FQGNSA in the germline V gene. The CDR3 has 14 residues. DNA for the CDR3: TGTGCCAGCAGTCGGGACAGGGGGCTCGATGAGCAGTTCTTC. Translated: CASSRDRGLDEQFF.

This chain uses TRBV6-5 with TRBJ1-2, with 9 bases lining up with TRBD1. J gave up 4 bases and V 6 bases, and 3 bases lay outside the gene matches. The CDR3 has 13 residues. Germline V gene lookup returns CDR1 MNHEY and CDR2 SVGAGI. This CDR3 reads CASRGQGPYGYTF. Here the CDR3 DNA reads TGTGCCAGCAGAGGACAGGGGCCCTATGGCTACACCTTC.

The chain carries TRBV9 and TRBJ1-1; 9 positions match TRBD1. Trimming took 4 bases from V and 4 from J; bases not matched to a gene: 5. Germline V CDR1 and CDR2: SGDLS, YYNGEE. This CDR3 comprises 14 residues. CDR3 bases: TGTGCCAGCAGCCCGGGGGACAGGGTCACTGAAGCTTTCTTT. This sequence encodes CASSPGDRVTEAFF. The whole variable domain, remainder taken from reference TRBV9 and TRBJ1-1, is DSGVTQTPKHLITATGQRVTLRCSPRSGDLSVYWYQQSLDQGLQFLIQYYNGEERAKGNILERFSAQQFPDLHSELNLSSLELGDSALYFCASSPGDRVTEAFFGQGTRLTVV.

The chain employs TRBV10-3 and TRBJ2-1, with TRBD1 matching 7 bases. This CDR3 comprises 13 residues. V was clipped by 4 bases and J by 8 bases; unmatched bases: 5. Per the germline V gene, CDR1 is ENHRY and CDR2 is SYGVKD. The DNA for the CDR3 is TGTGCCATCAGTGGACAGGGATTCGATGAGCAGTTCTTC. Amino acids: CAISGQGFDEQFF.